The 23 T cell receptor beta chains presented below share a single source sample, sequenced in a study of CD8 T cells in Susac syndrome. The RNA input was about 0.5 to 1 ug, and it was reverse transcribed with random hexamers. Using its own MiXCR run on the immunoSEQ multiplex PCR reads, TCRdb lists one record per CDR3 protein. The sample yields 150,000 or so distinct CDR3 sequences, around 95% seen once. Sequenced material: CD8+ T cells from PBMCs. The receptors derive from a human donor with multiple sclerosis.

V usage is TRBV19 and J usage is TRBJ1-5, with a tentative D call TRBD1 (5 bases). CDR3 size: 15 residues. The V end lost 6 bases, the J end lost 0 bases, and 12 bases lay between the germline ends. Germline V gene sequence: CDR1 LNHDA, CDR2 SQIVND (reference sequence). The CDR3 spells CASRMSGYSNQPQHF. The CDR3 bases are TGTGCCAGTAGAATGTCAGGGTATAGCAATCAGCCCCAGCATTTT.

CDR3 sequence: CASSQSQWEIPYEQYV. The CDR3 DNA follows: TGCGCCAGCAGTCAGTCGCAATGGGAAATCCCCTACGAGCAGTACGTC. The gene calls are TRBV23-1 and TRBJ2-7; no firm D call. TRBV23-1 is recorded as an ORF, its role being uncertain. CDR3 length equals 16 residues. The V and J ends lost 3 bases and 2 bases respectively, with 17 bases between them.

The chain's CDR3 is CATSRAGIGNEQFF. CDR3 DNA: TGTGCCACCAGCAGAGCAGGGATTGGCAATGAGCAGTTCTTC. The rearrangement joins TRBV15 to TRBJ2-1, with D possibly being TRBD1 (5 bases). V was clipped by 1 base and J by 6 bases, with 10 bases between them. The germline V gene has CDR1 LNHNV and CDR2 YYDKDF (reference sequence). The CDR3 runs 14 residues.

The V gene is TRBV7-8, the J gene TRBJ1-5; D is unresolved. The V and J ends lost 1 base and 0 bases respectively, with 10 bases between them. Looked up from germline, CDR1 is SGHVS and CDR2 is FQNEAQ. CDR3 length: 16 residues. CDR3 sequence (DNA): TGTGCCAGCAGCTTAGTATCACATAGTAGCAATCAGCCCCAGCATTTT. It is translated as CASSLVSHSSNQPQHF.

The genes are TRBV20-1 and TRBJ1-6; possible D gene TRBD1, 6 bases. Germline V gives CDR1 DFQATT, CDR2 SNEGSKA (reference sequence). V shed 0 bases and J shed 7 bases, with 19 bases lying between them. CDR3 size: 17 residues. CDR3 sequence reads: CSARERGEAIRNSPLHF. The CDR3 bases are TGCAGTGCTAGAGAAAGGGGGGAGGCCATAAGGAATTCACCCCTCCACTTT.

V and J are TRBV2 and TRBJ2-7; 9 bases are shared with TRBD1. Looked up from germline, CDR1 is SNHLY and CDR2 is FYNNEI. The CDR3 is made up of 14 amino acids. Trimming at V came to 6 bases and at J to 7 bases, leaving 10 bases not matched to a gene. CDR3: CASSHLGQGAEQYV. The CDR3 nucleotides read TGTGCCAGCAGCCATTTGGGACAGGGAGCGGAGCAGTACGTC.

J is TRBJ2-1 and V is TRBV7-3, with 13 bases identical to TRBD2. The CDR3 contains 17 residues. Germline CDR1 SGHTA, CDR2 FQGTGA. The junction had 3 bases not matched to a gene; V was cut back by 4 bases and J by 0 bases. The CDR3 sequence is CASSSGLAGPSYNEQFF. The CDR3 DNA is TGTGCCAGCAGCTCGGGACTAGCGGGGCCCTCCTACAATGAGCAGTTCTTC.

The chain joins TRBV29-1 to TRBJ2-2; D perhaps matches TRBD1 (6 bases). The CDR3 runs 18 residues. Germline V CDR1 and CDR2: SQVTM, ANQGSEA. Trimming pared 1 base from V and 0 bases from J, leaving 18 bases between. CDR3 amino acids: CSVEGYATGLANTGELFF. The CDR3 region has the DNA TGCAGCGTTGAAGGCTATGCAACAGGGTTAGCGAACACCGGGGAGCTGTTTTTT.

The rearrangement links TRBV12-3 or TRBV12-4 to TRBJ2-5, with D perhaps given as TRBD1 or TRBD2 (6 bases each). V was shortened by 4 bases and J by 2 bases, with 14 bases between the two germline ends. The CDR3 has 15 amino acids. The chain's CDR3 is CASSWGASGQETQYF. The DNA for the CDR3 is TGTGCCAGCAGTTGGGGGGCGAGTGGACAAGAGACCCAGTACTTC.

This clonotype was counted a few times. The chain combines TRBV14 with TRBJ2-1; D is perhaps TRBD2 (5 bases). The CDR3 spans 12 residues. Germline lookup yields CDR1 SGHDN and CDR2 FVKESK. Between the trimmed V and J ends, which lost 4 bases and 6 bases, there was a span of 7 bases. CDR3 bases: TGTGCCAGCAGCCGGGGAGCCAATGAGCAGTTCTTC. This codes for CASSRGANEQFF. Supplemented by reference TRBV14 and TRBJ2-1, the full variable domain reads EAGVTQFPSHSVIEKGQTVTLRCDPISGHDNLYWYRRVMGKEIKFLLHFVKESKQDESGMPNNRFLAERTGGTYSTLKVQPAELEDSGVYFCASSRGANEQFFGPGTRLTVL.

Only a few counts were recorded for this clonotype. The chain carries TRBV7-9 and TRBJ2-1, with D uncertain. Germline V gene sequence: CDR1 SEHNR, CDR2 FQNEAQ (reference sequence). Trimming took off 2 bases at V and 6 bases at J, with 8 bases between the two ends. This CDR3 is built from 13 residues. CDR3 region: CASSLPGANEQFF. Here the CDR3 DNA reads TGTGCCAGCAGCTTACCCGGCGCCAATGAGCAGTTCTTC.

V gene TRBV28 combines with J gene TRBJ2-1, with TRBD2 matching 8 bases. This CDR3 has 14 residues. V was clipped by 4 bases and J by 8 bases; unmatched bases: 7. Germline values: CDR1 MDHEN, CDR2 SYDVKM. This CDR3 reads CASSSRREGDEQFF. CDR3 DNA: TGTGCCAGCAGTTCCCGTCGGGAGGGGGATGAGCAGTTCTTC.

The chain is built from TRBV3-1 and TRBJ2-1; D may be TRBD2 (5 bases). The ends were cut back, 1 base at V and 10 bases at J, with 17 bases in the middle. Per the germline V gene, CDR1 is LGHDT and CDR2 is YNNKEL (reference sequence). The CDR3 is 15 residues long. CDR3 region: CASSQVSLGPGEQFF. DNA of the CDR3: TGTGCCAGCAGCCAAGTCAGTCTGGGTCCGGGGGAGCAGTTCTTC.

A single count supports this clonotype. The chain employs TRBV29-1 and TRBJ2-1, with D possibly being TRBD2 (6 bases). Trimming cost V 0 bases and J 8 bases, with 20 bases left between them. Germline V gene data show CDR1 as SQVTM and CDR2 as ANQGSEA. The CDR3 totals 16 residues. The CDR3 DNA reads as TGCAGCGTTGAAGAGTCTCAGCGGGCATTCAGGGATGAGCAGTTCTTC. The encoded protein is CSVEESQRAFRDEQFF.

The genes are TRBV20-1 and TRBJ2-1, with D uncertain. V lost 8 bases to trimming and J lost 4 bases, with 9 bases between them. Germline-derived CDR1 and CDR2 are DFQATT and SNEGSKA (reference sequence). CDR3 length: 11 residues. CDR3 loop: CSPRSYNEQFF. CDR3 coding DNA: TGCAGTCCGAGGTCGTACAATGAGCAGTTCTTC.

The gene calls are TRBV19 and TRBJ1-1, with D possibly matching TRBD1 (6 bases). Germline CDR1 LNHDA, CDR2 SQIVND (reference sequence). The CDR3 extends over 14 amino acids. V gave up 6 bases and J gave up 6 bases, with 17 bases separating them. Written as DNA, the CDR3 is TGTGCCAGTAGCACTGGACAGTTTGGGGCTGAAGCTTTCTTT. Amino acid sequence: CASSTGQFGAEAFF.

The rearrangement uses TRBV27 and TRBJ2-2; no definite D call. The length of the CDR3 is 13 residues. Trimming took 5 bases from V and 6 from J, leaving 10 bases between them. CDR1 and CDR2 from the germline V gene are MNHEY and SMNVEV (reference sequence). DNA for the CDR3: TGTGCCAGCAGTCCATCCGTCGCCGGGGAGCTGTTTTTT. This translates into CASSPSVAGELFF.

The V and J genes are TRBV5-4 and TRBJ2-1; D gene uncertain. Trimming shortened V by 6 bases and J by 6 bases, and 22 bases separated the two germline ends. The CDR3 is 16 amino acids. Germline V gene data show CDR1 as SGHNT and CDR2 as YYREEE (reference sequence). The CDR3 sequence: CASTFITMGNVNEQFF. CDR3 DNA sequence: TGTGCCAGCACCTTCATAACCATGGGGAACGTCAATGAGCAGTTCTTC.

This clonotype is a singleton in its sample. The V gene is TRBV27, the J gene TRBJ1-2; no firm D call. Between the trimmed V and J ends, which lost 3 bases and 3 bases, there was a span of 8 bases. CDR1 and CDR2 (germline): MNHEY, SMNVEV (reference sequence). The CDR3 covers 13 residues. The CDR3 here is CASSFGAHYGYTF. For the CDR3, the DNA is TGTGCCAGCAGTTTTGGTGCCCACTATGGCTACACCTTC.

This chain joins TRBV20-1 and TRBJ1-1, with TRBD1 matching 7 bases. V lost 4 bases and J lost 0; bases outside the gene matches: 5. The CDR3 spans 14 residues. Germline V lookup: CDR1 DFQATT, CDR2 SNEGSKA (reference sequence). DNA of the CDR3: TGCAGTGCTATCGGGACAGCTATGAACACTGAAGCTTTCTTT. Translation gives CSAIGTAMNTEAFF.

This chain uses TRBV9 with TRBJ2-1; either TRBD1 or TRBD2 may supply D (5 bases each). V was cut by 6 bases and J by 0 bases, with 13 bases left in between. The germline V gene has CDR1 SGDLS and CDR2 YYNGEE. This CDR3 region has 15 residues. Written as DNA, the CDR3 is TGTGCCAGCACCGCCGGGACCAGCTCCTACAATGAGCAGTTCTTC. It specifies CASTAGTSSYNEQFF. Using reference TRBV9 and TRBJ2-1 for the parts outside the CDR3, the full variable domain is DSGVTQTPKHLITATGQRVTLRCSPRSGDLSVYWYQQSLDQGLQFLIQYYNGEERAKGNILERFSAQQFPDLHSELNLSSLELGDSALYFCASTAGTSSYNEQFFGPGTRLTVL.

The chain combines TRBV9 with TRBJ2-7; 7 bases match TRBD2. V lost 4 bases, J lost 7 bases, and 11 bases stayed unmatched. The germline V gene encodes CDR1 SGDLS and CDR2 YYNGEE. This CDR3 has 14 amino acids. CDR3 sequence (DNA): TGTGCCAGCAGCCCGACGGCGGGAGTCGTTGAGCAGTACTTC. Its protein product is CASSPTAGVVEQYF. The variable domain in full, completed from reference TRBV9 and TRBJ2-7, reads DSGVTQTPKHLITATGQRVTLRCSPRSGDLSVYWYQQSLDQGLQFLIQYYNGEERAKGNILERFSAQQFPDLHSELNLSSLELGDSALYFCASSPTAGVVEQYFGPGTRLTVT.

In nucleotides, the CDR3 is TGTGCCACCAGCAGGTATCGAGCGGGCGGAGATACGCAGTATTTT. As protein: CATSRYRAGGDTQYF. The rearrangement links TRBV15 to TRBJ2-3; possible D gene TRBD2, 6 bases. The ends were cut back, 3 bases at V and 5 bases at J, with 15 bases in the middle. Germline V gene data show CDR1 as LNHNV and CDR2 as YYDKDF (reference sequence). The CDR3 sequence is 15 residues long.